This TCR beta chain was identified in a study of cytomegalovirus exposure and HLA in healthy donors. PCR amplification relied on 60 Vbeta primers (plus 13 Jbeta primers). TCRdb's copy holds only in-frame clones and misses some; the assay was immunoSEQ multiplex PCR. The sample carries under 200,000 clones, 60% to 80% recorded once. Material for sequencing was PBMCs. The TCR comes from a man aged 45-60 years in good health and CMV-seropositive.

The CDR3 region is CASSAGSAYQFF. In DNA, the CDR3 is TGTGCCAGCAGCGCCGGGTCAGCGTACCAGTTCTTC. The chain joins TRBV9 to TRBJ2-1; no firm D call. Per germline, CDR1 SGDLS and CDR2 YYNGEE. This CDR3 comprises 12 residues. Trimming stripped 3 bases from V and 13 bases from J, with 14 bases between.